Reported below is one TCR beta chain. Its antigen is as yet unknown. This sample was included in a study of shared clonotypes between healthy human individuals. About the study: Researchers drew samples from two women and a few men aged 18 to 49.

CDR1 and CDR2 (germline): SGHTA, FQGNSA. CDR3 length: 19 amino acids. Between the trimmed V and J ends, which lost 2 bases and 1 base, there was a span of 20 bases. Notes on the study in general: Sharing across a few donors was seen in 4% to 5.5% of naive CD4 clonotypes.

Each sample came from a Caucasian adult donor living in Nashville, Tennessee. Researchers ran the assay at a deep level. Libraries were prepared by immunoSEQ multiplex PCR; TCRdb keeps only in-frame clonotypes and omits some of them. The sample contains around 980,000 clones, approximately 80% of which appear only once. The sequenced material came from memory CD4+ T cells from PBMCs. Subset given: CD45RA-negative fraction. The receptor comes from a man younger than 30 in good health. Some clones in this sample may be carry-over from other donors' samples. J is TRBJ2-2 and V is TRBV7-2; unclear D gene. CDR3 nucleotides: TGTGCCAGCAGCTTAAACTCTGCAGTCGTTCTCAAGAACACCGGGGAGCTGTTTTTT. As protein: CASSLNSAVVLKNTGELFF.